This passage covers 17 T cell receptor beta chains from one sample sequenced in a study of CD8 T cells in ankylosing spondylitis. General study points: Made up of eight highly homologous variants, a TCR beta motif appeared characteristic of ankylosing spondylitis blood.

Their specific antigens are unknown. MiXCR, applied by TCRdb to the 5' RACE reads, yields one record per CDR3 protein. Altogether a few hundred thousand distinct CDR3 sequences are present, 20% to 25% being singletons, with the ten largest covering about a sixth. The sample comprised blood, either unsorted or a sorted T cell fraction (not recorded which). These receptors were obtained from a male donor with ankylosing spondylitis.

V and J are TRBV6-1 and TRBJ2-3; 7 positions agree with TRBD2. Unmatched junction bases numbered 12, after V lost 7 bases and J lost 2 bases. The CDR3 covers 16 residues. CDR1 is MNHNS, CDR2 SASEGT, per germline. CDR3 sequence (DNA): TGTGCCAGCACCCTGTCAGGAACTAGCGACACAGATACGCAGTATTTT. The encoded protein is CASTLSGTSDTDTQYF.

The gene calls are TRBV2 and TRBJ1-2; D perhaps matches TRBD1 (5 bases). V was cut by 6 bases and J by 7 bases, with 18 bases left in between. The CDR3 covers 14 residues. Germline values: CDR1 SNHLY, CDR2 FYNNEI. Here the CDR3 DNA reads TGTGCCAGCAGAGAGGACAACCCTTGGGGTGGCTACACCTTC. It encodes CASREDNPWGGYTF.

In this sample, this clonotype turned up a few times. The chain combines TRBV7-8 with TRBJ2-1; D is undetermined. Trimming left V 3 bases short and J 12 bases short, with 15 bases between. In germline, CDR1 is SGHVS, CDR2 FQNEAQ. CDR3 length equals 13 residues. The CDR3 coding sequence is TGTGCCAGCAGCTTCGACACTTCCCGGCGGCAGTTCTTC. Protein product: CASSFDTSRRQFF.

This clonotype has only a few counts. This chain connects TRBV3-1 to TRBJ1-1; no definite D call. The CDR3 covers 14 residues. Trimming took off 4 bases at V and 8 bases at J, with 17 bases between the two ends. Germline values: CDR1 LGHDT, CDR2 YNNKEL (reference sequence). CDR3 DNA sequence: TGTGCCAGCAGCCCCCGCGGGTCAGGCACAGAAGCTTTCTTT. Translated: CASSPRGSGTEAFF.

Only a few counts were recorded for this clonotype. The gene calls are TRBV19 and TRBJ2-1, with D tentatively TRBD2 (5 bases). Trimming shortened V by 6 bases and J by 9 bases, and 15 bases separated the two germline ends. There are 13 residues in the CDR3. Germline V gene sequence: CDR1 LNHDA, CDR2 SQIVND (reference sequence). The CDR3 loop is CASSDYPLAEQFF. As DNA, the CDR3 is TGTGCCAGTAGCGACTACCCCTTAGCTGAGCAGTTCTTC.

This chain links TRBV19 with TRBJ2-7; TRBD1 agrees at 8 bases. Trimming took 6 bases from V and 2 from J; bases not matched to a gene: 9. Germline CDR1 and CDR2: LNHDA and SQIVND (reference sequence). There are 15 residues in the CDR3. The CDR3 is CASSLAQGQAYEQYF. The CDR3 nucleotides are TGTGCCAGTAGCCTGGCCCAGGGACAGGCCTACGAGCAGTACTTC.

The genes are TRBV28 and TRBJ2-3; D not certain. CDR1 and CDR2 from the germline V gene are MDHEN and SYDVKM. This CDR3 has 13 amino acids. V was pared by 5 bases and J by 1 base, with 7 bases between. The CDR3 sequence is CASSTPGTDTQYF. CDR3 bases: TGTGCCAGCAGTACCCCGGGCACAGATACGCAGTATTTT.

V is TRBV28 and J is TRBJ2-2; the D gene is possibly TRBD2 (5 bases). This CDR3 is 14 amino acids long. In germline, CDR1 is MDHEN, CDR2 SYDVKM. Trimming stripped 8 bases from V and 4 bases from J, with 14 bases between. CDR3 protein: CASFSGKGTGELFF. CDR3 in DNA: TGTGCCAGCTTCTCGGGAAAGGGCACCGGGGAGCTGTTTTTT.

The chain couples TRBV30 to TRBJ2-5; D call uncertain. There are 12 residues in the CDR3. V dropped 0 bases and J dropped 3 bases, with 5 bases sitting between them. CDR1 GTSNPN and CDR2 SVGIG come from the germline V gene (reference sequence). CDR3 coding DNA: TGTGCCTGGAGTGTAGTGAAAGAGACCCAGTACTTC. Translating it yields CAWSVVKETQYF.

V and J are TRBV5-1 and TRBJ1-3; D may be TRBD1 (5 bases). This CDR3 is built from 14 residues. CDR1 and CDR2 from the germline V gene are SGHRS and YFSETQ. V shed 2 bases and J shed 8 bases, with 14 bases lying between them. The CDR3 region has the DNA TGCGCCAGCAGCTTAACCGGGACCATTCACACCATATATTTT. Encoded protein: CASSLTGTIHTIYF.

V gene TRBV5-1 combines with J gene TRBJ2-1; D is undetermined. This CDR3 has 12 residues. Germline lookup yields CDR1 SGHRS and CDR2 YFSETQ. The ends were cut back, 7 bases at V and 13 bases at J, with 18 bases in the middle. DNA of the CDR3: TGCGCCAGCTACACGGAAGCGACCCCCCAGTTCTTC. This gives the protein CASYTEATPQFF. The full variable domain, completed using reference TRBV5-1 and TRBJ2-1, is KAGVTQTPRYLIKTRGQQVTLSCSPISGHRSVSWYQQTPGQGLQFLFEYFSETQRNKGNFPGRFSGRQFSNSRSEMNVSTLELGDSALYLCASYTEATPQFFGPGTRLTVL.

The genes are TRBV2 and TRBJ2-1; tentatively, D is TRBD2 (5 bases). Between the trimmed V and J ends, which lost 8 bases and 10 bases, there was a span of 21 bases. Germline loops: CDR1 SNHLY, CDR2 FYNNEI. CDR3 length equals 14 residues. The CDR3, as DNA: TGTGCCAGCGCATTTGAGGGTCCGCGAACAGAGCAGTTCTTC. Its translation: CASAFEGPRTEQFF.

The chain carries TRBV28 and TRBJ1-5; TRBD1 might be the D (6 bases). The CDR3 extends over 18 amino acids. Trimming stripped 5 bases from V and 0 bases from J, with 20 bases between. Germline lookup yields CDR1 MDHEN and CDR2 SYDVKM. The chain's CDR3 is CASSGALGGQSSNQPQHF. The CDR3 DNA reads TGTGCCAGCAGTGGGGCTCTGGGGGGGCAGAGTAGCAATCAGCCCCAGCATTTT.

This clonotype was seen a few times. CDR3 amino acids: CASQERGPYEQYF. The CDR3 DNA follows: TGTGCCAGCCAAGAAAGGGGTCCCTACGAGCAGTACTTC. The chain joins TRBV6-1 to TRBJ2-7; D is possibly TRBD1 (5 bases). The CDR3 consists of 13 residues. V was shortened by 8 bases and J by 2 bases, with 13 bases between the two germline ends. Germline V gene sequence: CDR1 MNHNS, CDR2 SASEGT.

This chain uses TRBV27 with TRBJ1-5; TRBD1 matches 7 bases. Trimming took 4 bases from V and 10 from J; bases not matched to a gene: 7. The CDR3 is 13 amino acids. Germline-derived CDR1 and CDR2 are MNHEY and SMNVEV (reference sequence). CDR3 in DNA: TGTGCCAGCAGTTCACAGGGGCGTCTACCCCAGCATTTT. Translating it yields CASSSQGRLPQHF.

J is TRBJ2-2 and V is TRBV5-1; perhaps TRBD2 as D (5 bases). The V and J ends lost 0 bases and 4 bases respectively, with 10 bases between them. Germline CDR1 is SGHRS and CDR2 is YFSETQ. The CDR3 is made up of 15 amino acids. The CDR3 region has the DNA TGCGCCAGCAGCTTGGGAGGGAGTAGCACCGGGGAGCTGTTTTTT. Translated, it gives CASSLGGSSTGELFF.

The rearrangement uses TRBV5-1 and TRBJ2-3; 12 nucleotides agree with TRBD2. This CDR3 region has 18 residues. Germline CDR1 is SGHRS and CDR2 is YFSETQ. J lost 3 bases, V lost 6 bases, and 14 bases had no gene match. This CDR3 reads CASTPLASGGVGTDTQYF. The DNA for the CDR3 is TGCGCCAGCACCCCGCTGGCTAGCGGGGGGGTTGGGACAGATACGCAGTATTTT.